The entry that follows covers one T cell receptor beta chain sequence. These data belong to a study of OX40 agonist ivuxolimab in advanced cancers. CDR3 length: 14 amino acids. Germline V CDR1 and CDR2: LNHDA, SQIVND (reference sequence). V shed 6 bases, J shed 7 bases, and the junction held 8 bases outside the gene matches. Measured with immunoSEQ multiplex PCR; TCRdb has only the in-frame clones, and not every one. The table shows about 67,000 clones, with about 88% occurring only once. The chain uses TRBV19 and TRBJ1-5; 8 bases match TRBD1. The receptor was derived from an adult with an advanced solid tumor such as melanoma, head and neck, liver or kidney cancer. The source material was CD4+ or CD8+ T cells sorted from blood, sampled in a trial of the OX40 agonist ivuxolimab. The CDR3 nucleotides read TGTGCCAGTAGCCCGACAGGGGTCGGCCAGCCCCAGCATTTT. This codes for CASSPTGVGQPQHF.